The 26 T cell receptor beta chains given below trace back to one sample, sequenced in a study of blood T cell repertoires in COVID-19. Some clones are missing from TCRdb's copy, which holds only in-frame ones; the method was immunoSEQ multiplex PCR. The sample holds over 95,000 clones, 70% to 90% seen once. The sequenced sample was peripheral blood. The receptor set was obtained from a woman between 50 and 59 years old with acute or convalescent COVID-19.

The gene calls are TRBV6-2 or TRBV6-3 and TRBJ2-1, with TRBD1 as a possible D gene (6 bases). From germline, CDR1 is MNHEY and CDR2 SVGEGT. The CDR3 extends over 17 amino acids. V was clipped by 0 bases and J by 0 bases, with 12 bases between them. The DNA of the CDR3 is TGTGCCAGCAGTTACTCGTTTACAGGGAGCTCCTACAATGAGCAGTTCTTC. It yields the protein CASSYSFTGSSYNEQFF.

The chain uses TRBV9 and TRBJ2-1, with TRBD2 matching 10 bases. The CDR3 is made up of 13 amino acids. The germline V gene has CDR1 SGDLS and CDR2 YYNGEE. V lost 4 bases, J lost 12 bases, and 7 bases stayed unmatched. The CDR3, as DNA: TGTGCCAGCAGCACCGTGACTAGCGGGCGGCAGTTCTTC. Translation: CASSTVTSGRQFF.

The chain recombines TRBV6-5 with TRBJ2-2; no clear D gene. Germline CDR1 MNHEY, CDR2 SVGAGI. The CDR3 length is 13 residues. CDR3 protein: CGVTASNTGELFF. The DNA for the CDR3 is TGTGGGGTAACAGCCTCGAACACCGGGGAGCTGTTTTTT.

The rearrangement joins TRBV28 to TRBJ2-3; possible D gene TRBD1, 7 bases. This CDR3 has 15 residues. V was trimmed by 5 bases and J by 4 bases, leaving 16 bases between them. Germline V CDR1 and CDR2: MDHEN, SYDVKM. The CDR3 loop reads CASSTRQGLADTQYF. The CDR3 DNA sequence: TGTGCCAGCAGTACCCGACAGGGACTCGCAGATACGCAGTATTTT.

The chain uses TRBV19 and TRBJ1-5, with D possibly TRBD1 on 5 matching bases. Germline V gene data show CDR1 as LNHDA and CDR2 as SQIVND (reference sequence). This CDR3 region has 17 residues. V gave up 3 bases and J gave up 3 bases, with 18 bases separating them. This CDR3 is CASSIPLAGTSNQPQHF. The DNA for the CDR3 is TGTGCCAGTAGTATTCCCCTCGCCGGGACTTCCAATCAGCCCCAGCATTTT.

V is TRBV5-1 and J is TRBJ1-5; D gene unclear. V was trimmed by 0 bases and J by 5 bases, leaving 6 bases between them. The CDR3 is made up of 13 amino acids. Per germline, CDR1 SGHRS and CDR2 YFSETQ. CDR3 sequence (DNA): TGCGCCAGCAGCTTGGCCGGGGATCAGCCCCAGCATTTT. Protein product: CASSLAGDQPQHF. The variable domain in full, completed from reference TRBV5-1 and TRBJ1-5, reads KAGVTQTPRYLIKTRGQQVTLSCSPISGHRSVSWYQQTPGQGLQFLFEYFSETQRNKGNFPGRFSGRQFSNSRSEMNVSTLELGDSALYLCASSLAGDQPQHFGDGTRLSIL.

This clone was found a few times. The V call is TRBV19, the J call TRBJ1-1, with a possible D match to TRBD1 (6 bases). V was trimmed by 6 bases and J by 1 base, leaving 21 bases between them. The CDR3 sequence is 17 residues long. Germline V CDR1 and CDR2: LNHDA, SQIVND (reference sequence). The CDR3, as DNA: TGTGCCAGTAGGAGTCTGGGGGGGCAATTCGAGAACACTGAAGCTTTCTTT. Protein: CASRSLGGQFENTEAFF.

The chain has TRBV21-1 and TRBJ2-7; the table gives TRBD1 as D, unverified against the DNA. TRBV21-1 is flagged as a pseudogene. The length of the CDR3 is 16 residues. CDR3 loop: CASSRTTGQSSYEQYF. In DNA, the CDR3 is TGTGCCAGCAGCAGAACTACGGGACAGAGTTCCTACGAGCAGTACTTC.

J is TRBJ1-2 and V is TRBV3-1 (or the pseudogene TRBV3-2); TRBD1 is a possible D gene (6 bases). The germline V gene has CDR1 LGHDT and CDR2 YNNKEL (reference sequence). The CDR3 contains 15 residues. V lost 0 bases and J 4 bases, leaving 12 bases between the germline ends. CDR3 region: CASSQEGQGTYGYTF. CDR3 in DNA: TGTGCCAGCAGCCAAGAGGGCCAGGGGACCTATGGCTACACCTTC.

The chain uses TRBV4-1 and TRBJ1-5; 10 bases align to TRBD1. Germline CDR1 reads MGHRA; CDR2 reads YSYEKL. The CDR3 contains 16 residues. V was pared by 0 bases and J by 11 bases, with 10 bases of the junction left unmatched. In DNA, the CDR3 is TGCGCCAGCAGCCAAGATAGCGACAGGGGGCTTGGGGCCCAGCATTTT. The encoded protein is CASSQDSDRGLGAQHF.

The rearrangement joins TRBV6-6 to TRBJ2-1, with 8 bases identical to TRBD1. There are 14 residues in the CDR3. The germline V gene has CDR1 MNHNY and CDR2 SVGAGI (reference sequence). V shed 2 bases and J 6 bases; nucleotides not matched to a gene: 3. CDR3 protein: CASSYTTGANEQFF. The CDR3 coding sequence is TGTGCCAGCAGTTACACGACAGGGGCCAATGAGCAGTTCTTC.

V is TRBV6-1 and J is TRBJ2-7; TRBD1 matches at 10 bases. V lost 3 bases, J lost 2 bases, and 1 base stayed unmatched. CDR1 is MNHNS, CDR2 SASEGT, per germline. This CDR3 contains 14 residues. Here the CDR3 reads CASSDGQGAYEQYF. CDR3 DNA sequence: TGTGCCAGCAGTGATGGACAGGGGGCCTACGAGCAGTACTTC.

Comments on this clone: At one end, the junction sequence differs from germline, possibly due to a read error. The gene calls are TRBV3-1 (or the pseudogene TRBV3-2) and TRBJ1-1; no reliable D call. The length of the CDR3 is 13 residues. Germline V gene data show CDR1 as LGHDT and CDR2 as YNNKEL (reference sequence). The CDR3 DNA reads TGTGCCAGCACCCAAAACTCTGACACCGAAGCTTTCTTT. It specifies CASTQNSDTEAFF.

In this sample, this clone turned up a few times. This chain joins TRBV14 and TRBJ2-4; perhaps TRBD1 as D (5 bases). The CDR3 is made up of 15 amino acids. The V end lost 0 bases, the J end lost 9 bases, and 15 bases lay between the germline ends. Germline V gives CDR1 SGHDN, CDR2 FVKESK. The CDR3, as DNA: TGTGCCAGCAGCCAAGATAGTAGGGGTTTGAGCATTCAGTACTTC. Protein product: CASSQDSRGLSIQYF.

V is TRBV30 and J is TRBJ2-1; 9 nucleotides match TRBD2. CDR1 GTSNPN and CDR2 SVGIG come from the germline V gene (reference sequence). Trimming took 1 base from V and 4 from J; bases not matched to a gene: 2. The CDR3 is made up of 14 amino acids. The CDR3 DNA reads as TGTGCCTGGAGTGAGGCGGGAGGGTACAATGAGCAGTTCTTC. Translated, it gives CAWSEAGGYNEQFF.

The CDR3 loop reads CASISTGAYGYTF. In nucleotides, the CDR3 is TGTGCCAGTATCTCCACGGGTGCCTATGGCTACACCTTC. The chain has TRBV19 and TRBJ1-2; D not resolved. The CDR3 runs to 13 residues. The ends were cut back, 7 bases at V and 4 bases at J, with 13 bases in the middle. Per germline, CDR1 LNHDA and CDR2 SQIVND (reference sequence).

This rearrangement joins TRBV6-5 to TRBJ2-1, with 9 bases lining up with TRBD1. CDR1 is MNHEY, CDR2 SVGAGI, per germline. J was trimmed by 0 bases and V by 6 bases; bases with no gene match: 3. The CDR3 length is 15 residues. In nucleotides, the CDR3 is TGTGCCAGCAGAGTGGACAGGGGCTCCTACAATGAGCAGTTCTTC. This translates into CASRVDRGSYNEQFF.

The chain joins TRBV11-2 to TRBJ2-7; 9 positions match TRBD1. The germline gives CDR1 SGHAT, CDR2 FQNNGV. The CDR3 is 14 residues long. Trimming removed 4 bases from V and 3 bases from J; junction bases left unmatched: 4. CDR3 loop: CASSSSTGGYEQYF. The CDR3 DNA is TGTGCCAGCAGCTCCTCGACAGGGGGCTACGAGCAGTACTTC.

The rearrangement joins TRBV19 to TRBJ1-5; 10 positions agree with TRBD1. Germline CDR1 and CDR2: LNHDA and SQIVND (reference sequence). The CDR3 is 14 amino acids. After removal of 10 bases from V and 5 bases from J, the junction contained 8 bases not matched to a gene. CDR3 region: CATKKTGGDQPQHF. The CDR3 DNA sequence: TGTGCCACCAAAAAGACAGGGGGCGATCAGCCCCAGCATTTT.

This chain connects TRBV2 to TRBJ2-7; TRBD2 is a possible D gene (5 bases). Trimming removed 0 bases at V and 6 bases at J, with 15 bases between. Germline lookup yields CDR1 SNHLY and CDR2 FYNNEI. CDR3 length: 15 residues. The CDR3 protein is CASSEARVLAGEQYF. CDR3 DNA sequence: TGTGCCAGCAGTGAAGCGAGGGTCCTAGCCGGCGAGCAGTACTTC.

This clone showed up just a few times. This rearrangement joins TRBV7-2 to TRBJ2-1; TRBD1 is a possible D gene (5 bases). The CDR3 runs to 15 residues. CDR1 SGHTA and CDR2 FQGNSA come from the germline V gene. With 5 bases removed from V and 4 bases from J, the gap between germline ends came to 15 bases. Here the CDR3 DNA reads TGTGCCAGCAGCCTCGACAGTTCGTCTTACAATGAGCAGTTCTTC. Its protein product is CASSLDSSSYNEQFF.

This clone was counted once. J is TRBJ2-5 and V is TRBV6-5, with 8 bases that match TRBD1. Germline values: CDR1 MNHEY, CDR2 SVGAGI. With V trimmed by 7 bases and J by 5 bases, 12 bases remained unmatched. This CDR3 is 15 amino acids long. CDR3 region: CASTITQGALETQYF. DNA for the CDR3: TGTGCCAGCACCATTACTCAGGGGGCTCTTGAGACCCAGTACTTC.

The chain joins TRBV6-5 to TRBJ1-5; TRBD1 aligns across 9 bases. The V segment lost 6 bases and the J segment 5 bases; nucleotides outside the gene matches: 8. Germline V gene lookup returns CDR1 MNHEY and CDR2 SVGAGI. The CDR3 totals 15 residues. The CDR3 region has the DNA TGTGCCAGCAGGAAAACAGGGGGCCCGCATCAGCCCCAGCATTTT. Translation: CASRKTGGPHQPQHF.

The chain joins TRBV4-3 to TRBJ1-6, with 9 bases matching TRBD1. The CDR3 runs 19 residues. V lost 1 base to trimming and J lost 1 base; unmatched junction nucleotides: 8. Germline V lookup: CDR1 LGHNA, CDR2 YSLEER. Here the CDR3 DNA reads TGCGCCAGCAGCCAAGTAACCGGGACAGGGAATTCCTATAATTCACCCCTCCACTTT. Its translation: CASSQVTGTGNSYNSPLHF.

The genes are TRBV28 and TRBJ1-4; 8 bases fit TRBD1. After removal of 5 bases from V and 12 bases from J, the junction contained 14 bases not matched to a gene. The CDR3 consists of 15 residues. Germline V gives CDR1 MDHEN, CDR2 SYDVKM. The CDR3 region is CASSRTGIRGMELFF. The CDR3, as DNA: TGTGCCAGCAGTCGGACAGGGATTCGGGGAATGGAACTGTTTTTT.

This chain links TRBV7-8 with TRBJ2-7; 7 bases match TRBD1. Trimming took 5 bases from V and 6 from J; bases not matched to a gene: 7. This CDR3 contains 13 residues. Germline CDR1 is SGHVS and CDR2 is FQNEAQ. Written as DNA, the CDR3 is TGTGCCAGCAGCCGTGACAGGGTTGGCGAGCAGTACTTC. It specifies CASSRDRVGEQYF. Using reference TRBV7-8 and TRBJ2-7 for the parts outside the CDR3, the full variable domain is GAGVSQSPRYKVAKRGQDVALRCDPISGHVSLFWYQQALGQGPEFLTYFQNEAQLDKSGLPSDRFFAERPEGSVSTLKIQRTQQEDSAVYLCASSRDRVGEQYFGPGTRLTVT.